These 28 T cell receptor beta chains originate from one sample sequenced in a study of blood T cell repertoires in COVID-19 (dated by TCRdb to 2018 to 2020). Library generation was performed with the immunoSEQ multiplex PCR assay. TCRdb obtained this table from immuneACCESS and retained in-frame rearrangements with V and J assigned. These tables miss some clones; where compared with another copy, unresolved V genes account for less than half of the shortfall, and the remainder is unexplained. The sample table shows tens of thousands of clones, and about 86% are seen once. 5% to 6% of the sample is taken by the ten largest. The specimen sequenced was peripheral blood. The receptors here all came from a man aged 45-65 years with active COVID-19.

The V call is TRBV6-2 or TRBV6-3, the J call TRBJ2-3; D possibly corresponds to TRBD2 (6 bases). The CDR3 extends over 14 amino acids. The V gene's germline CDR1 is MNHEY and CDR2 SVGEGT. V was trimmed by 5 bases and J by 1 base, leaving 10 bases between them. DNA for the CDR3: TGTGCCAGCAGTCGGACGGGAGGCACAGATACGCAGTATTTT. Translation: CASSRTGGTDTQYF.

In this sample, this clone turned up once. The chain carries TRBV27 and TRBJ1-1; tentatively, D is TRBD1 (6 bases). V was pared by 9 bases and J by 3 bases, with 17 bases between. Per germline, CDR1 MNHEY and CDR2 SMNVEV (reference sequence). The CDR3 length is 14 residues. Written as DNA, the CDR3 is TGTGCCAGTCAACGGGGGGCTACAGACACTGAAGCTTTCTTT. Translated: CASQRGATDTEAFF.

The rearrangement links TRBV28 to TRBJ1-5, with D maybe TRBD1 (5 bases). There are 14 residues in the CDR3. Trimming removed 7 bases from V and 7 bases from J, with 17 bases in between. CDR1 and CDR2 (germline): MDHEN, SYDVKM. The CDR3 coding sequence is TGTGCCAGCAACACCGGGGGGTTAAGGCAGCCCCAGCATTTT. Translation gives CASNTGGLRQPQHF.

J is TRBJ2-2 and V is TRBV28; weak D call: TRBD1 (5 bases). V shed 8 bases and J shed 4 bases, with 8 bases lying between them. Germline CDR1 is MDHEN and CDR2 is SYDVKM. This CDR3 has 12 amino acids. The CDR3 reads CASGHGTGELFF. The CDR3 nucleotides are TGTGCCAGCGGACACGGCACCGGGGAGCTGTTTTTT.

This chain connects TRBV7-2 to TRBJ2-1, with 13 bases aligning to TRBD2. This CDR3 comprises 16 residues. V trimming: 8 bases; J trimming: 0 bases; junction bases outside the gene matches: 4. Germline values: CDR1 SGHTA, CDR2 FQGNSA. The CDR3 region has the DNA TGTGCCAGCGGACTAGCGGGAGATTCCTCCTACAATGAGCAGTTCTTC. Amino acid sequence: CASGLAGDSSYNEQFF.

This clone was counted a few times. This chain uses TRBV19 with TRBJ1-2; TRBD1 matches 7 bases. Looked up from germline, CDR1 is LNHDA and CDR2 is SQIVND (reference sequence). With 10 bases clipped from V and 7 bases from J, the junction kept 6 bases outside the gene matches. The CDR3 has 11 residues. This CDR3 is CATRTGSGYTF. The CDR3 region has the DNA TGTGCCACCCGGACAGGTAGTGGCTACACCTTC.

This clone was picked up a small number of times. The chain is built from TRBV9 and TRBJ2-3, with 12 bases fitting TRBD1. V lost 0 bases and J lost 0; bases outside the gene matches: 2. The CDR3 runs 17 residues. The germline V gene encodes CDR1 SGDLS and CDR2 YYNGEE. The CDR3 here is CASSVGGQGASTDTQYF. Written as DNA, the CDR3 is TGTGCCAGCAGCGTAGGGGGACAGGGGGCAAGCACAGATACGCAGTATTTT.

The CDR3 here is CASSLERASTDTQYF. In DNA, the CDR3 is TGTGCCAGCAGCTTAGAGAGGGCGAGCACAGATACGCAGTATTTT. V gene TRBV7-9 combines with J gene TRBJ2-3, with a possible D match to TRBD2 (5 bases). The V end lost 1 base, the J end lost 0 bases, and 8 bases lay between the germline ends. The CDR3 has 15 amino acids. Germline V gene sequence: CDR1 SEHNR, CDR2 FQNEAQ (reference sequence).

The chain uses TRBV27 and TRBJ2-7; D is perhaps TRBD1 (6 bases). Germline V gene data show CDR1 as MNHEY and CDR2 as SMNVEV (reference sequence). The CDR3 consists of 15 residues. The V gene lost 6 bases and the J gene lost 3 bases, with 18 bases spanning the gap. This CDR3 reads CASSPRGSPSYEQYF. In nucleotides, the CDR3 is TGTGCCAGCAGCCCCAGGGGAAGCCCTAGCTACGAGCAGTACTTC.

The J gene is TRBJ2-3, the V gene TRBV28, with 7 bases identical to TRBD1. This CDR3 is built from 14 residues. Per the germline V gene, CDR1 is MDHEN and CDR2 is SYDVKM. The V and J ends lost 6 bases and 6 bases, in that order; junction bases with no gene match: 9. The CDR3 region is CASRPRGLGDTQYF. CDR3 nucleotide sequence: TGTGCCAGCAGGCCAAGGGGGCTGGGGGATACGCAGTATTTT.

This clone was found a few times. The chain couples TRBV7-2 to TRBJ1-4; 8 positions agree with TRBD1. Per germline, CDR1 SGHTA and CDR2 FQGNSA. The CDR3 has 16 amino acids. J lost 4 bases, V lost 5 bases, and 9 bases had no gene match. The CDR3 loop reads CASSTQGTGVNEKLFF. The CDR3 bases are TGTGCCAGCAGCACCCAAGGGACAGGTGTTAATGAAAAACTGTTTTTT. The entire variable domain, with the rest obtained from reference TRBV7-2 and TRBJ1-4, is as follows: GAGVSQSPSNKVTEKGKDVELRCDPISGHTALYWYRQSLGQGLEFLIYFQGNSAPDKSGLPSDRFSAERTGGSVSTLTIQRTQQEDSAVYLCASSTQGTGVNEKLFFGSGTQLSVL.

This clone was seen more than once but under ten times. The chain uses TRBV27 and TRBJ2-7; a possible D gene is TRBD1 (6 bases). Germline values: CDR1 MNHEY, CDR2 SMNVEV (reference sequence). The CDR3 runs 14 residues. V shed 4 bases and J shed 2 bases, with 12 bases lying between them. The CDR3 DNA reads as TGTGCCAGCAGTTCCGGACAGTTAACCTACGAGCAGTACTTC. Translating it yields CASSSGQLTYEQYF.

With regard to this clone: At one boundary the junction diverges from the germline segment, which might be a read error. The chain has TRBV3-1 (or the pseudogene TRBV3-2) and TRBJ2-5; the match to TRBD2 covers 10 bases. The CDR3 spans 16 residues. Germline CDR1 is LGHDT and CDR2 is YNNKEL (reference sequence). The CDR3 region is CASRQGQREGQETQYF. The CDR3 nucleotides are TGTGCCAGCAGACAAGGGCAGCGGGAGGGCCAAGAGACCCAGTACTTC.

The rearrangement links TRBV12-1 to TRBJ2-7; the D call in the table, TRBD2, was not verified against the DNA. TRBV12-1 counts as a pseudogene. The CDR3 contains 16 residues. The CDR3 loop reads CASSAELGGRVYEQYF. DNA of the CDR3: TGTGCCAGCAGCGCTGAATTGGGCGGGAGAGTCTACGAGCAGTACTTC.

The count of this clone is one. This rearrangement joins TRBV5-4 to TRBJ2-2; TRBD1 matches at 8 bases. V lost 5 bases and J lost 7; bases outside the gene matches: 13. The CDR3 extends over 16 amino acids. The germline V gene encodes CDR1 SGHNT and CDR2 YYREEE (reference sequence). CDR3 amino acids: CASSLPYQGAGGELFF. The CDR3, as DNA: TGTGCCAGCAGTTTACCTTACCAGGGGGCCGGCGGGGAGCTGTTTTTT.

The genes are TRBV3-1 (or the pseudogene TRBV3-2) and TRBJ1-1; D is undetermined. Per the germline V gene, CDR1 is LGHDT and CDR2 is YNNKEL (reference sequence). The CDR3 is 14 amino acids. V lost 1 base to trimming and J lost 0 bases, with 6 bases between them. CDR3 amino acids: CASSQASVNTEAFF. In DNA form, the CDR3 reads TGTGCCAGCAGCCAAGCCTCGGTGAACACTGAAGCTTTCTTT.

The chain couples TRBV11-1 to TRBJ2-5; 8 bases align to TRBD2. This CDR3 has 14 residues. Trimming at V came to 4 bases and at J to 3 bases, leaving 4 bases not matched to a gene. The germline V gene has CDR1 SGHAT and CDR2 FQDESV (reference sequence). CDR3 residues: CASSSAGGKETQYF. CDR3 nucleotide sequence: TGTGCCAGCAGCTCCGCGGGGGGTAAAGAGACCCAGTACTTC.

This chain links TRBV5-5 with TRBJ2-7; 7 nucleotides line up with TRBD1. Germline trimming cut 4 bases from V and 3 bases from J; bases unmatched to any gene: 7. Per germline, CDR1 SGHKS and CDR2 YYEKEE (reference sequence). CDR3 length equals 14 residues. The CDR3 region is CASSQHAGGYEQYF. In DNA form, the CDR3 reads TGTGCCAGCAGCCAGCATGCAGGGGGCTACGAGCAGTACTTC.

The genes are TRBV5-1 and TRBJ1-6, with a possible D match to TRBD1 (6 bases). V lost 0 bases and J lost 7, with 11 bases in between. Germline V gene data show CDR1 as SGHRS and CDR2 as YFSETQ. The CDR3 has 15 amino acids. The CDR3 DNA sequence: TGCGCCAGCAGCTTGGACAGGGAGGGGAATTCACCCCTCCACTTT. Protein: CASSLDREGNSPLHF.

This clone was detected only once. CDR3 nucleotides: TGCGCCAGCAGCCAAGCCCCAGGGCAACTCGACGAGCAGTACTTC. Translating it yields CASSQAPGQLDEQYF. The chain has TRBV4-1 and TRBJ2-7; TRBD1 might be the D (5 bases). The CDR3 is 15 residues long. V shed 1 base and J shed 5 bases, with 15 bases lying between them. Germline V gene data show CDR1 as MGHRA and CDR2 as YSYEKL.

This clone was observed a single time. In DNA, the CDR3 is TGCGCCAGCAGCTCGGAGGGGGCTAGGGAGACCCAGTACTTC. It yields the protein CASSSEGARETQYF. The chain couples TRBV5-1 to TRBJ2-5, with D perhaps TRBD1 (7 bases). The CDR3 extends over 14 amino acids. The V gene's germline CDR1 is SGHRS and CDR2 YFSETQ. V lost 3 bases, J lost 5 bases, and 14 bases lay in between.

The chain links TRBV20-1 to TRBJ1-1, with D unresolved. There are 11 residues in the CDR3. Trimming left V 6 bases short and J 8 bases short, with 13 bases between. Per the germline V gene, CDR1 is DFQATT and CDR2 is SNEGSKA (reference sequence). Here the CDR3 DNA reads TGCAGTGCCGCGTCACCGGGAGAAGCTTTCTTT. Protein product: CSAASPGEAFF.

V is TRBV19 and J is TRBJ1-5, with 9 bases aligning to TRBD1. The ends lost 8 bases at V and 4 bases at J; junction bases unmatched: 6. The CDR3 is 14 amino acids. The germline V gene has CDR1 LNHDA and CDR2 SQIVND (reference sequence). CDR3 bases: TGTGCCAGTTCCCGTGGGACAGGGAATCAGCCCCAGCATTTT. Translated: CASSRGTGNQPQHF.

The rearrangement uses TRBV6-5 and TRBJ2-5; 7 bases line up with TRBD2. Germline lookup yields CDR1 MNHEY and CDR2 SVGAGI. Trimming at V came to 1 base and at J to 2 bases, leaving 4 bases not matched to a gene. The CDR3 contains 15 residues. The CDR3 loop is CASSYLVGGQETQYF. For the CDR3, the DNA is TGTGCCAGCAGTTACTTGGTGGGGGGGCAAGAGACCCAGTACTTC.

V and J are TRBV9 and TRBJ2-1; 10 bases line up with TRBD2. The V gene end was trimmed by 4 bases and the J gene end by 6 bases; junction bases not matched to a gene: 7. Germline CDR1 reads SGDLS; CDR2 reads YYNGEE. This CDR3 has 15 amino acids. CDR3 nucleotide sequence: TGTGCCAGCAGCTCCCGACTAGCGGGCATCAATGAGCAGTTCTTC. It specifies CASSSRLAGINEQFF.

The chain is built from TRBV12-5 and TRBJ2-5, with TRBD2 identical over 12 bases. Germline lookup yields CDR1 LGHNT and CDR2 FRNRAP. Trimming cost V 6 bases and J 4 bases; bases outside gene matches: 3. The length of the CDR3 is 14 residues. CDR3 bases: TGTGCTAGTGGGCTAGCGGGGGGGCGAGAGACCCAGTACTTC. Its translation: CASGLAGGRETQYF.

The chain has TRBV11-2 and TRBJ2-3; the match to TRBD2 covers 10 bases. Germline lookup yields CDR1 SGHAT and CDR2 FQNNGV. Unmatched junction bases numbered 8, after V lost 0 bases and J lost 2 bases. The CDR3 has 18 amino acids. The CDR3 DNA sequence: TGTGCCAGCAGCTTAGATTCTATCCTAGCGGGGGACACAGATACGCAGTATTTT. Encoded protein: CASSLDSILAGDTDTQYF. Together with reference TRBV11-2 and TRBJ2-3, the CDR3 gives the full variable domain: EAGVAQSPRYKIIEKRQSVAFWCNPISGHATLYWYQQILGQGPKLLIQFQNNGVVDDSQLPKDRFSAERLKGVDSTLKIQPAKLEDSAVYLCASSLDSILAGDTDTQYFGPGTRLTVL.

The rearrangement links TRBV24-1 to TRBJ1-3; D gene ambiguous. V gave up 0 bases and J gave up 0 bases, with 5 bases separating them. CDR1 is KGHDR, CDR2 SFDVKD, per germline. The CDR3 contains 15 residues. CDR3 bases: TGTGCCACCAGTGATTTGGCCTACTCTGGAAACACCATATATTTT. Protein: CATSDLAYSGNTIYF.